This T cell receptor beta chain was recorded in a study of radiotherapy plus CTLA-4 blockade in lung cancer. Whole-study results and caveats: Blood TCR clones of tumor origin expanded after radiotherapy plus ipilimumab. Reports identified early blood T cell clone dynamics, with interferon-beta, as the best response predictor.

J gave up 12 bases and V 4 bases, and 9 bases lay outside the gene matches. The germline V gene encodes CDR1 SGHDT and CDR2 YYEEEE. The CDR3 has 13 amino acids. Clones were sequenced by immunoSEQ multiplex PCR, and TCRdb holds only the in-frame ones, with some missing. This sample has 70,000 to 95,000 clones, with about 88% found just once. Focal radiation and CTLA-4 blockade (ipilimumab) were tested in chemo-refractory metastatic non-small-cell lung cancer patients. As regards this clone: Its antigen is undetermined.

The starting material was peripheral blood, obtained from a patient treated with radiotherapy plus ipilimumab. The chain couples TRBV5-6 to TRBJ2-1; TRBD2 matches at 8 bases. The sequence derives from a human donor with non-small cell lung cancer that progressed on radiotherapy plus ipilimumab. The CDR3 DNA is TGTGCCAGCAGCCCGTCGGGGGGGCAAGTGCAGTTCTTC. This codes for CASSPSGGQVQFF.